Listed below are T cell receptor beta chains from one sample, sequenced in a study of prognosis after radiotherapy for stage I lung cancer. Using its own MiXCR run on the multiplex PCR reads, TCRdb lists one record per CDR3 protein. The data hold fewer than 20,000 distinct CDR3 sequences, with around 52% observed a single time. Material: PBMCs, obtained before or after stereotactic body radiation therapy (not recorded which). All receptors come from a donor older than 45 with non-small cell lung cancer. Each CDR3 is given with its conserved first and last residue. The D gene is left open where the match is weak. Expanded clones get a size class; other rows say once, few or many, or leave the size out.

V gene	D gene	J gene	clone size	CDR3 DNA	CDR3 protein
TRBV7-9	-	TRBJ2-2	-	TGTGCCAGCAGCTTCATCGGGATGAGGACCGGGTATCTGTTTTTT	CASSFIGMRTGYLFF
TRBV6-1	TRBD1	TRBJ2-2	many	TGTGCCAGCGGGACAGGGGTCGGGGAGCTGTTTTTT	CASGTGVGELFF
TRBV30	-	TRBJ2-1	-	TGTGCCTGGAGTCGGGATAGTTCCTACAATGAGCAGTTCTTC	CAWSRDSSYNEQFF
TRBV9	TRBD1	TRBJ2-1	-	TGTGCCAGTAGCGCTTCCGGGACAGTGTTCAATGAGCAGTTCTTC	CASSASGTVFNEQFF
TRBV6-1	TRBD2	TRBJ2-1	-	TGTGCCAGCATTGAGGCTAGCGGGACGGAGCAGTTCTTC	CASIEASGTEQFF
TRBV28	TRBD1	TRBJ1-2	-	TGTGCCAGCAGCGATTACGGGACAGGGCCGGGTGGATACACCTTC	CASSDYGTGPGGYTF
TRBV9	TRBD1	TRBJ2-2	-	TGTGCCAGCAAGACAGGGGGCATAGGGGAGCTGTTTTTT	CASKTGGIGELFF
TRBV28	-	TRBJ1-4	few	TGTGCCAGCAACGCGGGGAGGCGAGGTGAAAAACTGTTTTTT	CASNAGRRGEKLFF
TRBV19	TRBD1	TRBJ1-2	many	TGTGCCAGTGGGGACAGAAACTATGGCTACACCTTC	CASGDRNYGYTF
TRBV5-1	-	TRBJ2-7	-	TGCGCCAGCAGCTTTGGTACAGCCCGCTCCTACGAGCAGTACTTC	CASSFGTARSYEQYF
TRBV6-2/TRBV6-3	TRBD2	TRBJ2-7	-	TGTGCCAGCAGTTACCGACTAGCGGGGGGGCCTGGGTCCTACGAGCAGTACTTC	CASSYRLAGGPGSYEQYF
TRBV28	-	TRBJ2-7	-	TGTGCCAGCGGAACGGGAGAACGCTACGAGCAGTACTTC	CASGTGERYEQYF
TRBV30	-	TRBJ2-7	-	TGTGCCTGGAGCCCCGGGAACGGGCTCTACGAGCAGTACTTC	CAWSPGNGLYEQYF
TRBV6-2/TRBV6-3	TRBD2	TRBJ2-3	many	TGTGCCAGCAGATCCGGGACTAGCGGCACAGATACGCAGTATTTT	CASRSGTSGTDTQYF
TRBV7-3	TRBD2	TRBJ2-3	once	TGTGCCAGCAGCTTAACGCGGGGGGCCGGAGATACGCAGTATTTT	CASSLTRGAGDTQYF
TRBV9	-	TRBJ2-1	many	TGTGCCAGCAGCGATGGTAACTACAATGAGCAGTTCTTC	CASSDGNYNEQFF
TRBV6-2/TRBV6-3	TRBD1	TRBJ2-7	-	TGTGCCAGCAGGAAGACAGGGTTTACCATCTCGTACGAGAAGTACTTC	CASRKTGFTISYEKYF
TRBV6-2/TRBV6-3	TRBD1	TRBJ1-1	many	TGTGCCAGCAGTTACAGGGGGCCCACTGAAGCTTTCTTT	CASSYRGPTEAFF
TRBV2	-	TRBJ1-1	-	TGTGCCAGCAGATTGGAGGACAGTGTCACTGAAGCTTTCTTT	CASRLEDSVTEAFF
TRBV28	-	TRBJ1-1	-	TGTGCCAGCAGGTCGGTGGACACGGACACTGAATCTTTCTTT	CASRSVDTDTESFF
TRBV27	-	TRBJ2-1	medium-sized	TGTGCCAGCAGTTTAAGCAGATACTACAATGAGCAGTTCTTC	CASSLSRYYNEQFF
TRBV28	TRBD2	TRBJ2-1	-	TGTGCCAGCAGGGACCCTGGACTAGCGGGAGTTGTTGAGCAGTTCTTC	CASRDPGLAGVVEQFF
TRBV7-6	TRBD1	TRBJ2-1	many	TGTGCCAGCAGCTTAGCGCTGGGACAGGGGGCAGACAATGAGCAGTTCTTC	CASSLALGQGADNEQFF
TRBV6-4	-	TRBJ2-3	-	TGTGCCAGCAGTTTTAGCGGCAGCACAGATACGCAGTATTTT	CASSFSGSTDTQYF
TRBV12-3/TRBV12-4	-	TRBJ2-2	medium-sized	TGTGCCAGCGGGGGACTCGCGGAGCTGTTTTTT	CASGGLAELFF
TRBV20-1	-	TRBJ2-7	-	TGCAGTGCTAGGGTTATCGGGAATGAGCAGTACTTC	CSARVIGNEQYF
TRBV2	-	TRBJ2-7	many	TGTGCCAGCAGGGACTACGAGCAGTACTTC	CASRDYEQYF
TRBV5-5	TRBD2	TRBJ2-3	many	TGTGCCAGCAGCTTGGGGGCTAGCGGATCTACGCAGTATTTT	CASSLGASGSTQYF
TRBV20-1	-	TRBJ2-2	many	TGCAGTGCTAGGAGGGGTCCCGGGGAGCTGTTTTTT	CSARRGPGELFF
TRBV2	-	TRBJ2-1	-	TGTGCCAGCAGAGGGGGGGCGTGTTACAATGAGCAGTTCTTC	CASRGGACYNEQFF
TRBV4-1	TRBD2	TRBJ2-3	many	TGCGCCAGCAGCCAGGATAATAGCGGGAGGGGGACAGATACGCAGTATTTT	CASSQDNSGRGTDTQYF
TRBV4-2	TRBD2	TRBJ2-3	many	TGTGCCAGCAGCCAAAATAGCGGGGGCCTCGGCGGACTTAATACGCAGTATTTT	CASSQNSGGLGGLNTQYF
TRBV12-3/TRBV12-4	TRBD1	TRBJ1-1	-	TGTGCCATCAGTTTAGGACAGGGGGCTACAAACACTGAAGCTTTCTTT	CAISLGQGATNTEAFF
TRBV5-6	-	TRBJ1-4	many	TGTGCCAGCAGCCCTGCCAGTGGGACTAATGAAAAACTGTTTTTT	CASSPASGTNEKLFF
TRBV4-3	-	TRBJ1-1	-	TGCGCCAGCAGCTTACGATCTTCGGGTCCAAACACTGAAGCTTTCTTT	CASSLRSSGPNTEAFF
TRBV12-5	-	TRBJ1-2	many	TGTGCTAGTCTGCCGGCATCAGGGTATGGCTACACCTTC	CASLPASGYGYTF
TRBV6-2/TRBV6-3	-	TRBJ1-4	many	TGTGCCAGCAGTTATCGAGCGGCCGGAACTAATGAAAAACTGTTTTTT	CASSYRAAGTNEKLFF
TRBV6-4	-	TRBJ1-2	many	TGTGCCAGCAGTGACCCGGCGTCAGGAGGTGGCTACACCTTC	CASSDPASGGGYTF
TRBV6-1	-	TRBJ1-5	-	TGTGCCAGCAGTCAGAGGTGCAATCAGCCCCAGCATTTT	CASSQRCNQPQHF
TRBV12-3/TRBV12-4	-	TRBJ2-7	-	TGTGCCAGCAGACTCGGGTTGTACGAGCAGTACTTC	CASRLGLYEQYF
TRBV9	-	TRBJ2-2	-	TGTGCCAGCAGCGTAGTAGGTGAGAACACCGGGGAGCTGTTTTTT	CASSVVGENTGELFF
TRBV6-1	-	TRBJ1-1	many	TGTGCCAGCAGTGAAAGGTCGCGGGGTGAAGCTTTCTTT	CASSERSRGEAFF
TRBV27	-	TRBJ2-2	many	TGTGCCAGCGGTCGGATTTTTTCGAACACCGGGGAGCTGTTTTTT	CASGRIFSNTGELFF
TRBV5-1	-	TRBJ1-3	few	TGCGCCAGCAGCTGGGACGCCGGCGATCCTGGAAACACCATATATTTT	CASSWDAGDPGNTIYF
TRBV5-1	-	TRBJ1-3	-	TGCGCCAGCAGCCCGAGTACAGGCTCTGCAAACACCATATATTTT	CASSPSTGSANTIYF
TRBV30	TRBD2	TRBJ2-1	few	TGTGCCTGGAGTGTACGCGGCGGGAGCACCAATGAGCAGTTCTTC	CAWSVRGGSTNEQFF
TRBV6-1	TRBD2	TRBJ2-7	-	TGTGCCAGCAGTCCGACGGGACTAGCGGGGACCTACGAGCAGTACTTC	CASSPTGLAGTYEQYF
TRBV10-2	-	TRBJ1-2	many	TGCGCCAGCAGTGAGTGGGGGGAGGTCTATGGCTACACCTTC	CASSEWGEVYGYTF
TRBV11-2	-	TRBJ2-2	-	TGTGCCAGCAGCTTGTTAACCGGGTCCGGGGAGCTGTTTTTT	CASSLLTGSGELFF
TRBV30	TRBD1	TRBJ2-3	many	TGTGCCTGGAGTAGGGGACAGGGCAGCACAGATACGCAGTATTTT	CAWSRGQGSTDTQYF
TRBV11-2	-	TRBJ2-3	few	TGTGCCAGCAGCTTAAAAACAGATACGCAGTATTTT	CASSLKTDTQYF